This T cell receptor beta chain was sequenced during a study of radiotherapy plus CTLA-4 blockade in lung cancer. Overall study: Of the patients, 15% to 20% showed objective responses and roughly 31% attained disease control. General study results and limits: Interferon-beta and early blood T cell clone dynamics reportedly predicted response best.

Concerning this clone: Its antigen remains unknown.

Profiling relied on immunoSEQ multiplex PCR, and the TCRdb table lists in-frame clones only, not all of them. The table lists roughly 76,000 clones, 70% to 85% of them singletons. V gave up 5 bases and J gave up 3 bases; unmatched junction bases: 7. The germline V gene has CDR1 MDHEN and CDR2 SYDVKM. CDR3 length equals 15 residues. The gene calls are TRBV28 and TRBJ1-5; 7 bases line up with TRBD1. The receptor comes from a human donor with non-small cell lung cancer whose response to radiotherapy plus ipilimumab could not be evaluated. The specimen was peripheral blood, collected from a patient treated with radiotherapy plus ipilimumab. The CDR3 reads CASSSEGTDNQPQHF. The CDR3 region has the DNA TGTGCCAGCAGTAGTGAAGGGACAGACAATCAGCCCCAGCATTTT.